These 9 T cell receptor beta chains were all obtained from the same sample, sequenced in a study of tumor and adjacent non-tumor tissue in lung cancer. No cell sorting was done before RNA was extracted from the tissue. Distant lung tissue was collected more than 3 cm away from the tumor edge. The library came from three nested PCR rounds adapted from ARM-PCR protocols. TCRdb independently ran MiXCR on the multiplex PCR reads; one entry per CDR3 protein. Counted here are about 67,000 distinct CDR3 sequences, around 82% occurring once; the ten biggest clones make up around 43%. The sequencing sample was made of distant non-tumor lung tissue. The source of these receptors is a man aged 60 to 69 with non-small cell lung cancer.

With respect to this clonotype: It is likely a read error, because the conserved phenylalanine at the end of the CDR3 is missing. Because the CDR3's place on the DNA is in doubt, the DNA is left out and the CDR3 is given as listed by TCRdb. The rearrangement joins TRBV20-1 to TRBJ1-6; TRBD1, as called in the table, went unchecked against the DNA. Germline assignment: CDR1 DFQATT and CDR2 SNEGSKA (reference sequence). 14 amino acids form the CDR3, both terminal residues included. This CDR3 reads CSASPGQLNSHLHI.

With regard to this clonotype: At one end the junction does not follow the germline gene, possibly because of a read error. The chain couples TRBV5-4 to TRBJ2-2; weak D call: TRBD2 (5 bases). The CDR3 is 15 residues long. CDR1 and CDR2 (germline): SGHNT, YYREEE (reference sequence). DNA of the CDR3: TGTGCCAGCAGCTTTGGGAGACGCAGCACCGGGGAGTTGTTTTTT. Protein product: CASSFGRRSTGELFF.

The chain employs TRBV20-1 and TRBJ2-1; tentatively, D is TRBD1 (5 bases). V dropped 7 bases and J dropped 4 bases, with 17 bases sitting between them. The CDR3 has 14 amino acids. CDR1 and CDR2 (germline): DFQATT, SNEGSKA (reference sequence). CDR3 DNA: TGCAGTGATGGAGCCGGACACTCTTACAATGAGCAGTTCTTC. It codes for CSDGAGHSYNEQFF.

This clonotype was seen at least ten times. The chain joins TRBV10-3 to TRBJ1-2; no clear D gene. V was cut by 3 bases and J by 7 bases, with 12 bases left in between. Germline V lookup: CDR1 ENHRY, CDR2 SYGVKD. CDR3 length: 13 residues. The CDR3 loop is CAISEDSRGGYTF. As DNA, the CDR3 is TGTGCCATCAGTGAAGACTCTCGCGGTGGCTACACCTTC.

A remark on this clonotype: No conserved phenylalanine or tryptophan ends this CDR3, so it is likely a read error. The rearrangement uses TRBV5-4 and TRBJ2-1, with D possibly TRBD2 on 5 matching bases. CDR1 SGHNT and CDR2 YYREEE come from the germline V gene (reference sequence). The CDR3 has 14 residues. V shed 5 bases and J shed 1 base, with 10 bases lying between them. CDR3: CASRRARSYNEQFC. The CDR3 DNA follows: TGTGCCAGCAGGAGGGCTAGGTCCTACAATGAGCAGTTCTGC.

The count of this clonotype is one. This chain connects TRBV12-3 or TRBV12-4 to TRBJ1-5; D not resolved. The CDR3 is 15 residues long. Between the trimmed V and J ends, which lost 7 bases and 3 bases, there was a span of 16 bases. This CDR3 is CASNPGSMDNQPQHF. CDR3 bases: TGTGCCAGCAACCCCGGGTCCATGGACAATCAGCCCCAGCATTTT.

As to this clonotype: One end of the junction is discordant with germline, which a read error may explain. This chain connects TRBV5-6 to TRBJ2-7; no definite D call. Germline CDR1 SGHDT, CDR2 YYEEEE. The CDR3 sequence is 14 residues long. The CDR3 sequence: CPSSFGTDTYEQYF. The CDR3 DNA follows: TGTCCCAGCAGCTTTGGAACAGACACCTACGAGCAGTACTTC. Looking up the rest from reference TRBV5-6 and TRBJ2-7 gives the full variable domain: DAGVTQSPTHLIKTRGQQVTLRCSPKSGHDTVSWYQQALGQGPQFIFQYYEEEERQRGNFPDRFSGHQFPNYSSELNVNALLLGDSALYLCPSSFGTDTYEQYFGPGTRLTVT.

This clonotype has just one count. Being one base from a much bigger clone, this may be a read error. The chain uses TRBV25-1 and TRBJ2-2; 12 bases fit TRBD2. The CDR3 sequence is 16 residues long. Looked up from germline, CDR1 is MGHDK and CDR2 is SYGVNS. The CDR3 loop reads CASRTSGSSLAGEPFF. The CDR3 DNA is TGTGCCAGCAGGACTAGCGGGAGCTCTTTGGCCGGGGAGCCGTTTTTT.

With regard to this clonotype: This may stem from a read error, because a much larger clone lies one nucleotide away. DNA for the CDR3: TGTGCCAGCAGTTCGACTGCCGTTGAAGCTTTCTTT. Its protein product is CASSSTAVEAFF. The rearrangement joins TRBV28 to TRBJ1-1; D is ambiguous. Germline-derived CDR1 and CDR2 are MDHEN and SYDVKM. The CDR3 totals 12 residues. Trimming left V 4 bases short and J 7 bases short, with 10 bases between.